These 18 T cell receptor beta chains were sequenced from one sample in a study of T-cell reconstitution after alpha-beta-depleted transplantation in children. Unique molecular identifiers were used in preparing the TCRbeta library. TCRdb called the PCR reads again in MiXCR, with one record for every CDR3 protein. The data contain fewer than 400,000 distinct CDR3 sequences, around 20% of them singletons. The sequencing used PBMCs from the stem cell graft donor, collected from the stem cell graft. These TCRs come from a human donor who donated a stem cell graft to a child with acute myeloid leukemia.

This clonotype was found a few times. The chain combines TRBV25-1 with TRBJ2-3; D gene ambiguous. Looked up from germline, CDR1 is MGHDK and CDR2 is SYGVNS. V was cut by 7 bases and J by 2 bases, with 19 bases left in between. The CDR3 length is 16 residues. The CDR3 spells CASNSLDQAFTDTQYF. In DNA, the CDR3 is TGTGCCAGCAACTCTCTCGACCAGGCCTTCACAGATACGCAGTATTTT.

In DNA form, the CDR3 reads TGCGCCAGCAGCTTGGTTAGAGGACGGGAAGCCTACGAGCAGTACTTC. Its translation is CASSLVRGREAYEQYF. This chain uses TRBV5-1 with TRBJ2-7; D is perhaps TRBD2 (5 bases). The CDR3 runs to 16 residues. V lost 0 bases and J lost 2, with 15 bases in between. The germline gives CDR1 SGHRS, CDR2 YFSETQ.

The CDR3 nucleotides are TGCAGCGGGGGAAACGGGAGGGACAATGAGCAGTTCTTC. Amino acid sequence: CSGGNGRDNEQFF. The chain couples TRBV29-1 to TRBJ2-1; 8 nucleotides line up with TRBD2. The CDR3 has 13 residues. Germline assignment: CDR1 SQVTM and CDR2 ANQGSEA. V gave up 7 bases and J gave up 5 bases; unmatched junction bases: 7.

This chain joins TRBV9 and TRBJ2-3; D call uncertain. Trimming pared 6 bases from V and 0 bases from J, leaving 14 bases between. The CDR3 extends over 15 amino acids. Germline V CDR1 and CDR2: SGDLS, YYNGEE. The CDR3 coding sequence is TGTGCCAGCAACGCCGCGGCGGCTAGCACAGATACGCAGTATTTT. It encodes CASNAAAASTDTQYF.

This clonotype was counted only a few times. The chain employs TRBV3-1 and TRBJ2-1; 12 bases fit TRBD2. The J segment lost 7 bases and the V segment lost 5 bases, leaving 6 bases of the junction unmatched. The CDR3 sequence is 15 residues long. The germline gives CDR1 LGHDT, CDR2 YNNKEL (reference sequence). In DNA form, the CDR3 reads TGTGCCAGCAGCTTACTAGCGGGAGGTTGGAATGAGCAGTTCTTC. Protein: CASSLLAGGWNEQFF.

The chain links TRBV7-3 to TRBJ1-1; D is perhaps TRBD1 (5 bases). The length of the CDR3 is 13 residues. V was trimmed by 5 bases and J by 9 bases, leaving 16 bases between them. CDR1 and CDR2 from the germline V gene are SGHTA and FQGTGA. The CDR3 here is CASSENSGGQAFF. DNA of the CDR3: TGTGCCAGCAGCGAGAACAGCGGGGGACAAGCTTTCTTT.

This clonotype has more than one count but fewer than ten. The V call is TRBV12-3 or TRBV12-4, the J call TRBJ2-7; 7 positions match TRBD2. The CDR3 runs 13 residues. V lost 5 bases, J lost 2 bases, and 3 bases stayed unmatched. The CDR3 region has the DNA TGTGCCAGCAGTCAAGCGGGAACCTACGAGCAGTACTTC. It is translated as CASSQAGTYEQYF.

This clonotype came up a few times. The rearrangement uses TRBV29-1 and TRBJ2-6, with TRBD2 as a possible D gene (5 bases). Trimming shortened V by 2 bases and J by 0 bases, and 11 bases separated the two germline ends. CDR1 is SQVTM and CDR2 is ANQGSEA in the germline V gene. The CDR3 totals 16 residues. The CDR3 loop is CSVESGSVSGANVLTF. The CDR3 region has the DNA TGCAGCGTTGAAAGCGGAAGCGTCTCTGGGGCCAACGTCCTGACTTTC.

The rearrangement joins TRBV5-1 to TRBJ2-4; no firm D call. The V and J ends lost 4 bases and 5 bases respectively, with 10 bases between them. CDR1 is SGHRS, CDR2 YFSETQ, per germline. This CDR3 region has 13 residues. The CDR3 reads CASSPGHQNIQYF. The CDR3 DNA follows: TGCGCCAGCAGCCCCGGGCACCAAAACATTCAGTACTTC.

The chain links TRBV5-1 to TRBJ2-2; D may correspond to TRBD1 or TRBD2 (6 bases each). Deletions cut 4 bases from V and 4 bases from J, with 11 bases between. Germline-derived CDR1 and CDR2 are SGHRS and YFSETQ. The CDR3 contains 14 residues. CDR3 in DNA: TGCGCCAGCAGCCCCAAGGGGGGCACCGGGGAGCTGTTTTTT. Protein product: CASSPKGGTGELFF.

This clonotype was found many times. The genes are TRBV12-3 or TRBV12-4 and TRBJ2-5; D uncertain. The V gene lost 5 bases and the J gene lost 5 bases, with 6 bases spanning the gap. The CDR3 is 11 residues long. The CDR3 loop reads CASSRTETQYF. DNA of the CDR3: TGTGCCAGCAGTCGTACGGAGACCCAGTACTTC.

In its sample, this clonotype was seen once. This sequence joins TRBV2 and TRBJ2-7; TRBD2 is a possible D gene (5 bases). V was trimmed by 4 bases and J by 4 bases, leaving 17 bases between them. Germline V gene lookup returns CDR1 SNHLY and CDR2 FYNNEI. The CDR3 runs to 15 residues. CDR3 DNA: TGTGCCAGCAGTGTGGACGGAGAGGGATCGTACGAGCAGTACTTC. Protein product: CASSVDGEGSYEQYF.

The J gene is TRBJ2-5, the V gene TRBV7-2; 12 bases agree with TRBD2. J lost 5 bases, V lost 5 bases, and 6 bases had no gene match. Germline V lookup: CDR1 SGHTA, CDR2 FQGNSA. The CDR3 totals 15 residues. The chain's CDR3 is CASSILAGGLETQYF. CDR3 nucleotides: TGTGCCAGCAGCATACTAGCGGGAGGCTTGGAGACCCAGTACTTC.

There are many counts of this clonotype. This rearrangement joins TRBV29-1 to TRBJ2-7, with TRBD1 identical over 8 bases. Losses at the gene ends were 3 bases for V and 6 bases for J; bases not matched to a gene: 7. The CDR3 length is 13 residues. Germline loops: CDR1 SQVTM, CDR2 ANQGSEA. This CDR3 reads CSVEFRGPGEQYF. The CDR3 DNA follows: TGCAGCGTTGAGTTCAGGGGGCCGGGCGAGCAGTACTTC.

The V call is TRBV28, the J call TRBJ2-3, with TRBD2 matching 7 bases. CDR1 and CDR2 from the germline V gene are MDHEN and SYDVKM. The trim removed 4 bases at V and 0 bases at J, leaving 4 bases unmatched. The CDR3 spans 15 residues. The CDR3 coding sequence is TGTGCCAGCAGTTACGAGCGGGGTAGCACAGATACGCAGTATTTT. Translated, it gives CASSYERGSTDTQYF.

The chain has TRBV9 and TRBJ2-1; D is perhaps TRBD1 or TRBD2 (5 bases each). The germline V and J ends were trimmed by 0 bases and 2 bases, with 12 bases remaining between them. The CDR3 runs 16 residues. The germline V gene has CDR1 SGDLS and CDR2 YYNGEE. As DNA, the CDR3 is TGTGCCAGCAGCGTAGGGGCTATGGGGGCCTACAATGAGCAGTTCTTC. Translated, it gives CASSVGAMGAYNEQFF. Combining the CDR3 with reference TRBV9 and TRBJ2-1 gives the whole variable domain DSGVTQTPKHLITATGQRVTLRCSPRSGDLSVYWYQQSLDQGLQFLIQYYNGEERAKGNILERFSAQQFPDLHSELNLSSLELGDSALYFCASSVGAMGAYNEQFFGPGTRLTVL.

CDR3 in DNA: TGTGCCAGCGCTCCGGCAGGCCCCGAGCAGTACTTC. As protein: CASAPAGPEQYF. The chain combines TRBV11-2 with TRBJ2-7; the D is unclear. Germline-derived CDR1 and CDR2 are SGHAT and FQNNGV. The length of the CDR3 is 12 residues. V dropped 8 bases and J dropped 6 bases, with 14 bases sitting between them.

This clonotype appeared a few times. The chain carries TRBV7-3 and TRBJ2-3; D possibly corresponds to TRBD2 (5 bases). Deletions cut 1 base from V and 1 base from J, with 12 bases between. Germline V gene lookup returns CDR1 SGHTA and CDR2 FQGTGA. The CDR3 extends over 16 amino acids. DNA for the CDR3: TGTGCCAGCAGCTTAATTCCGGGGTGGGGCACAGATACGCAGTATTTT. Translating it yields CASSLIPGWGTDTQYF.